This is a list of T cell receptor beta chains from one sample in a study of blood T cell repertoires in COVID-19. TCRdb's table, derived via immunoSEQ multiplex PCR, lists solely in-frame clones and lacks some. The table has 250,000 to 350,000 clones, 84% seen once. Material for sequencing was peripheral blood. The receptors were sampled from a human donor with COVID-19, enrolled during active disease. The donor label of this sample is uncertain. Each CDR3 is given with its conserved first and last residue. Each record gives: clone size, V gene, J gene, D gene, CDR3 protein, CDR3 DNA. D genes are given only for firm matches. For some rows the clone size is stated as once, few or many, or as a class when expanded; others skip it.

abundance: once; v_gene: TRBV10-3; j_gene: TRBJ2-1; d_gene: -; CDR3aa: CAISRPGDNEQFF; CDR3nt: TGTGCCATCAGCCGGCCGGGAGACAATGAGCAGTTCTTC
abundance: few; v_gene: TRBV25-1; j_gene: TRBJ1-2; d_gene: TRBD1; CDR3aa: CASSDFGTARGYTF; CDR3nt: TGTGCCAGCAGTGACTTCGGGACAGCCCGAGGCTACACCTTC
abundance: once; v_gene: TRBV5-1; j_gene: TRBJ2-1; d_gene: -; CDR3aa: CASFPLGGVDKQFF; CDR3nt: TGCGCCAGCTTCCCGCTAGGGGGGGTTGATAAGCAGTTCTTC
abundance: -; v_gene: TRBV7-7; j_gene: TRBJ2-1; d_gene: TRBD1; CDR3aa: CASSLALGQGTGEQFF; CDR3nt: TGTGCTAGCAGCTTAGCATTGGGACAGGGGACGGGTGAGCAGTTCTTC
abundance: -; v_gene: TRBV5-8; j_gene: TRBJ1-5; d_gene: -; CDR3aa: CASSLFTGSLSNQPQHF; CDR3nt: TGTGCCAGCAGCTTATTTACAGGGAGCCTCAGCAATCAGCCCCAGCATTTT
abundance: -; v_gene: TRBV19; j_gene: TRBJ1-3; d_gene: TRBD1; CDR3aa: CASSVTGRFTGNTIYF; CDR3nt: TGTGCCAGTAGTGTGACAGGGAGGTTTACTGGAAACACCATATATTTT
abundance: -; v_gene: TRBV11-2; j_gene: TRBJ2-3; d_gene: -; CDR3aa: CASSSPTESTDTQYF; CDR3nt: TGTGCCAGCAGCTCACCGACAGAATCCACAGATACGCAGTATTTT
abundance: -; v_gene: TRBV20-1; j_gene: TRBJ1-6; d_gene: -; CDR3aa: CSASSVTGILYDSPLHF; CDR3nt: TGCAGTGCTAGTTCCGTTACCGGGATTCTTTATGATTCACCCCTCCACTTT
abundance: -; v_gene: TRBV4-1; j_gene: TRBJ2-5; d_gene: -; CDR3aa: CASSQGATQETQYF; CDR3nt: TGCGCCAGCAGCCAAGGGGCAACACAAGAGACCCAGTACTTC
abundance: -; v_gene: TRBV19; j_gene: TRBJ2-1; d_gene: TRBD2; CDR3aa: CASSIQAGAPEQFF; CDR3nt: TGTGCCAGTAGTATCCAAGCGGGAGCACCCGAGCAGTTCTTC
abundance: -; v_gene: TRBV30; j_gene: TRBJ1-6; d_gene: -; CDR3aa: CAWRFSRDPSPLHF; CDR3nt: TGTGCCTGGAGATTTTCCCGGGATCCTTCACCCCTCCACTTT
abundance: -; v_gene: TRBV4-2; j_gene: TRBJ1-1; d_gene: -; CDR3aa: CASSSHTNTEAFF; CDR3nt: TGTGCCAGCAGTTCACACACGAACACTGAAGCTTTCTTT
abundance: -; v_gene: TRBV28; j_gene: TRBJ2-1; d_gene: -; CDR3aa: CASMRGQIEQFF; CDR3nt: TGTGCCAGCATGAGAGGCCAAATTGAGCAGTTCTTC
abundance: once; v_gene: TRBV5-1; j_gene: TRBJ2-7; d_gene: -; CDR3aa: CASSLAVQTYEQYF; CDR3nt: TGCGCCAGCAGCTTGGCTGTACAGACCTACGAGCAGTACTTC
abundance: -; v_gene: TRBV20-1; j_gene: TRBJ2-3; d_gene: -; CDR3aa: CSASKGAVTDTQYF; CDR3nt: TGCAGTGCTAGTAAAGGGGCAGTGACAGATACGCAGTATTTT
abundance: -; v_gene: TRBV12-3/TRBV12-4; j_gene: TRBJ1-1; d_gene: -; CDR3aa: CASSFSGASEAFF; CDR3nt: TGTGCCAGCAGTTTTTCAGGGGCGTCTGAAGCTTTCTTT
abundance: -; v_gene: TRBV9; j_gene: TRBJ1-6; d_gene: -; CDR3aa: CASSVSGGSGNSPLHF; CDR3nt: TGTGCCAGCAGCGTTTCGGGGGGTAGCGGTAATTCACCCCTCCACTTT
abundance: -; v_gene: TRBV6-6; j_gene: TRBJ1-6; d_gene: -; CDR3aa: CASSERTVTDSPLHF; CDR3nt: TGTGCCAGCAGTGAGCGGACAGTCACGGATTCACCCCTCCACTTT
abundance: once; v_gene: TRBV28; j_gene: TRBJ1-4; d_gene: TRBD1; CDR3aa: CASSFEGAGEKLFF; CDR3nt: TGTGCCAGCAGTTTTGAGGGGGCGGGTGAAAAACTGTTTTTT
abundance: once; v_gene: TRBV10-3; j_gene: TRBJ1-1; d_gene: -; CDR3aa: CATTNNDMRSVSMNTEAFF; CDR3nt: TGTGCCACCACAAATAACGACATGCGCTCTGTTAGTATGAACACTGAAGCTTTCTTT
abundance: -; v_gene: TRBV30; j_gene: TRBJ2-5; d_gene: TRBD2; CDR3aa: CAWSVLGLAARAQYF; CDR3nt: TGTGCCTGGAGTGTACTGGGACTAGCAGCGCGCGCCCAGTACTTC
abundance: -; v_gene: TRBV6-6; j_gene: TRBJ1-2; d_gene: -; CDR3aa: CAAGGAPSGYGYTF; CDR3nt: TGTGCCGCTGGAGGGGCCCCATCGGGCTATGGCTACACCTTC
abundance: -; v_gene: TRBV28; j_gene: TRBJ2-7; d_gene: TRBD2; CDR3aa: CASKFPSGRPRTYEQYF; CDR3nt: TGTGCCAGCAAGTTTCCTAGCGGGAGACCCCGAACCTACGAGCAGTACTTC
abundance: few; v_gene: TRBV5-4; j_gene: TRBJ2-3; d_gene: -; CDR3aa: CASSALGRDTQYF; CDR3nt: TGTGCCAGCAGCGCACTAGGGAGAGATACGCAGTATTTT
abundance: -; v_gene: TRBV6-5; j_gene: TRBJ1-1; d_gene: TRBD1; CDR3aa: CASRPGQENTEAFF; CDR3nt: TGTGCCAGCAGACCCGGACAGGAGAACACTGAAGCTTTCTTT
abundance: once; v_gene: TRBV27; j_gene: TRBJ2-7; d_gene: TRBD1; CDR3aa: CASRPGDRDYEQYF; CDR3nt: TGTGCCAGCAGACCTGGGGACAGGGACTACGAGCAGTACTTC
abundance: -; v_gene: TRBV27; j_gene: TRBJ1-4; d_gene: TRBD1; CDR3aa: CASSSDRGFNEKLFF; CDR3nt: TGTGCCAGCAGTTCGGACAGGGGGTTTAATGAAAAACTGTTTTTT
abundance: -; v_gene: TRBV27; j_gene: TRBJ1-1; d_gene: TRBD1; CDR3aa: CASSWATGATEAFF; CDR3nt: TGTGCCAGCAGTTGGGCGACAGGGGCCACTGAAGCTTTCTTT
abundance: -; v_gene: TRBV7-8; j_gene: TRBJ2-7; d_gene: -; CDR3aa: CASSQLAYEQYF; CDR3nt: TGTGCCAGCAGCCAGCTAGCGTACGAGCAGTACTTC
abundance: -; v_gene: TRBV5-4; j_gene: TRBJ2-7; d_gene: -; CDR3aa: CASSAARGMYSEQYF; CDR3nt: TGTGCCAGCAGCGCCGCCCGCGGGATGTATTCCGAGCAGTACTTC
abundance: -; v_gene: TRBV18; j_gene: TRBJ2-5; d_gene: -; CDR3aa: CASSPRVNQETQYF; CDR3nt: TGTGCCAGCTCACCGAGGGTGAATCAAGAGACCCAGTACTTC
abundance: once; v_gene: TRBV7-3; j_gene: TRBJ2-3; d_gene: -; CDR3aa: CASSPQRSGDTQYF; CDR3nt: TGTGCCAGCAGCCCACAGCGGAGTGGAGATACGCAGTATTTT
abundance: -; v_gene: TRBV12-3/TRBV12-4; j_gene: TRBJ1-2; d_gene: -; CDR3aa: CASSQSANYGYTF; CDR3nt: TGTGCCAGCAGCCAATCGGCTAACTATGGCTACACCTTC
abundance: -; v_gene: TRBV28; j_gene: TRBJ2-7; d_gene: -; CDR3aa: CASMAGDSYEQYF; CDR3nt: TGTGCCAGCATGGCAGGGGACTCCTACGAGCAGTACTTC
abundance: -; v_gene: TRBV9; j_gene: TRBJ2-5; d_gene: TRBD1; CDR3aa: CASSVGTGVGTQYF; CDR3nt: TGTGCCAGCAGCGTAGGGACAGGGGTGGGGACCCAGTACTTC
abundance: many; v_gene: TRBV12-3/TRBV12-4; j_gene: TRBJ1-2; d_gene: -; CDR3aa: CASSLARQGGYTF; CDR3nt: TGTGCCAGCAGTTTAGCGCGGCAGGGTGGCTACACCTTC
abundance: few; v_gene: TRBV6-5; j_gene: TRBJ1-5; d_gene: -; CDR3aa: CASRRGFNSPQHF; CDR3nt: TGTGCCAGCAGGCGAGGTTTCAATTCGCCCCAGCATTTT
abundance: -; v_gene: TRBV29-1; j_gene: TRBJ1-1; d_gene: -; CDR3aa: CSAREGGTEAFF; CDR3nt: TGCAGCGCCAGGGAGGGAGGTACTGAAGCTTTCTTT
abundance: -; v_gene: TRBV7-2; j_gene: TRBJ2-6; d_gene: -; CDR3aa: CASSLGHSGANVLTF; CDR3nt: TGTGCCAGCAGCTTAGGGCACTCTGGGGCCAACGTCCTGACTTTC
abundance: -; v_gene: TRBV5-1; j_gene: TRBJ2-5; d_gene: TRBD2; CDR3aa: CASSLGLAPNQETQYF; CDR3nt: TGCGCCAGCAGCTTGGGACTAGCGCCGAACCAAGAGACCCAGTACTTC
abundance: once; v_gene: TRBV11-3; j_gene: TRBJ1-1; d_gene: -; CDR3aa: CASSPGGEVDTEAFF; CDR3nt: TGTGCCAGCAGCCCGGGGGGCGAAGTTGACACTGAAGCTTTCTTT